This T cell receptor (beta chain) was profiled in a study of T cells in Graves' hyperthyroidism and ophthalmopathy. Study results and caveats: Researchers report that a 13 V-J model separated ophthalmopathy from stable hyperthyroidism.

This clonotype was counted a few times. Its target is unknown. Amplification of TCR beta CDR3 regions was performed using RNA transcripts as template. The HTBI primer set was used in a first-round RT-PCR of the TCR CDR3. Each CDR3 protein gets one entry after TCRdb re-called the multiplex PCR reads with MiXCR. The sample records hundreds of thousands of distinct CDR3 sequences, around 15% being singletons. In making diagnoses, clinical symptoms, serum thyroxine and TRAb, thyroid ultrasound and orbital computed tomography were all used. The PBMCs were taken from under 12 ml of fresh peripheral blood. The receptor was isolated from a woman aged 18-35 years with Graves' hyperthyroidism. Material for sequencing was blood.

The CDR3 nucleotides read TGTGCCTGGAGCCCTGTGGGCCCGATCTCCTACGAGCAGTACTTC. Translation: CAWSPVGPISYEQYF. The chain recombines TRBV30 with TRBJ2-7; D is undetermined. The germline V and J ends were trimmed by 3 bases and 0 bases, with 15 bases remaining between them. Per germline, CDR1 GTSNPN and CDR2 SVGIG (reference sequence). The CDR3 extends over 15 amino acids.